This T cell receptor beta chain was profiled in a study of T cell repertoires in cytomegalovirus infection. For the study at large: Carrying CMV and the relevant HLA type showed in public TCR beta signatures.

From the reads, TCRdb called clonotypes with MiXCR, one entry per CDR3 protein. The sample has 450,000 to 650,000 distinct CDR3 sequences, around 27% seen once. Points from the study as a whole: The ex vivo response was dominated by HLA-C-restricted CMV-specific TCR beta clonotypes.

V trimming: 3 bases; J trimming: 6 bases; junction bases outside the gene matches: 13. The CDR3 has 17 amino acids. Germline V gives CDR1 SGHVT, CDR2 SQSDAQ. Ten or more counts support this clonotype. Its specificity is unknown. The V gene is TRBV7-4, the J gene TRBJ1-4; TRBD1 agrees at 7 bases. The clonotype originates from a human donor in good health (CMV status not recorded). Some clones in this sample may be carry-over from other donors' samples. The source material was PBMCs. The CDR3, as DNA: TGTGCCAGCAGCTTGACAGGGATAGAGGTGGACGATGAAAAACTGTTTTTT. Its translation is CASSLTGIEVDDEKLFF. The variable domain in full, with the rest retrieved from reference TRBV7-4 and TRBJ1-4, is GAGVSQSPRYKVAKRGRDVALRCDSISGHVTLYWYRQTLGQGSEVLTYSQSDAQRDKSGRPSGRFSAERPERSVSTLKIQRTEQGDSAVYLCASSLTGIEVDDEKLFFGSGTQLSVL.